Included here is one T cell receptor (beta chain) sequence, with context. What it binds is unknown. V lost 3 bases, J lost 2 bases, and 13 bases lay in between. CDR3 length: 15 amino acids. CDR1 and CDR2 (germline): LNHDA, SQIVND (reference sequence). CD4+CD25+CD127- Tregs, CD4+CD25- non-Tregs, CD4 and CD8 cells were sorted. Using immunoSEQ multiplex PCR, the repertoire was profiled, and TCRdb retains in-frame clones only, with some absent. The data contain about 110,000 clones, around 87% of them singletons. This entry is derived from a study of Tregs in tolerant kidney transplant recipients. At the level of the study: Related graft donors supplied nonmyeloablative bone marrow transplants, and mixed chimerism was transient.

Findings and limits, study-wide: This study did not directly address biological reproducibility. Validation in larger populations is needed because few patients were studied.

The chain joins TRBV19 to TRBJ1-2; TRBD1 might be the D (6 bases). Material: CD4+ T cells from blood, obtained before the transplant. The sequence came from a human donor who received a combined kidney and bone marrow transplant. The CDR3 sequence is CASSIPGHLNYGYTF. CDR3 coding DNA: TGTGCCAGTAGTATTCCGGGACACCTCAACTATGGCTACACCTTC.